This TCR beta chain was retrieved from a study of T cells in Graves' hyperthyroidism and ophthalmopathy. Researchers took RNA transcripts and amplified the TCR beta CDR3 regions from them. The study used the HTBI primer set for a first-round RT-PCR of the TCR CDR3. MiXCR was run by TCRdb on the multiplex PCR reads, yielding one entry per CDR3 protein. The sample holds 550,000 to 600,000 distinct CDR3 sequences; approximately 16% are singletons and the top ten take around 18%. This clonotype has only a few counts. In germline, CDR1 is SEHNR, CDR2 FQNEAQ (reference sequence). CDR3 length: 16 residues. The germline V and J ends were trimmed by 4 bases and 0 bases, with 15 bases remaining between them.

The chain is built from TRBV7-9 and TRBJ1-2, with unresolved D. Material: blood. The source is a woman younger than 35 with Graves' hyperthyroidism. This CDR3 is CASSSYEYAANYGYTF. CDR3 in DNA: TGTGCCAGCAGCTCGTATGAGTACGCAGCTAACTATGGCTACACCTTC.